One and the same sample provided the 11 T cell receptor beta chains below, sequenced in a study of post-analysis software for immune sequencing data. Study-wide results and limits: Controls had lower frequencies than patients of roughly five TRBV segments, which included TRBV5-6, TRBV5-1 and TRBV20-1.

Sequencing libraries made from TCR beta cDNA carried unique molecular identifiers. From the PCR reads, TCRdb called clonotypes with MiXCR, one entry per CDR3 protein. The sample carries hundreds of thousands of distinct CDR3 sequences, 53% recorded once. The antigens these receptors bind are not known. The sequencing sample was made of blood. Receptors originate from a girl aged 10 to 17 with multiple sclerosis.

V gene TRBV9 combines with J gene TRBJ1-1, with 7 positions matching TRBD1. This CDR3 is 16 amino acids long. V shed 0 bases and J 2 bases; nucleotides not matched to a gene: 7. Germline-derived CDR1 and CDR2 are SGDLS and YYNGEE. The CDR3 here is CASSVGRTGVNTEAFF. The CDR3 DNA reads TGTGCCAGCAGCGTAGGTCGTACAGGGGTTAACACTGAAGCTTTCTTT. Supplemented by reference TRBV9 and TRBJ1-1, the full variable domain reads DSGVTQTPKHLITATGQRVTLRCSPRSGDLSVYWYQQSLDQGLQFLIQYYNGEERAKGNILERFSAQQFPDLHSELNLSSLELGDSALYFCASSVGRTGVNTEAFFGQGTRLTVV.

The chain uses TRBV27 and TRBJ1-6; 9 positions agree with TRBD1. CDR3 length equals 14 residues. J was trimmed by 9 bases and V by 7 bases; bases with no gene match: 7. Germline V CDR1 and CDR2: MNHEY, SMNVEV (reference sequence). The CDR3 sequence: CASTPTGGSSPLHF. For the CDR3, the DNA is TGTGCCAGCACCCCCACAGGGGGCAGTTCACCCCTCCACTTT.

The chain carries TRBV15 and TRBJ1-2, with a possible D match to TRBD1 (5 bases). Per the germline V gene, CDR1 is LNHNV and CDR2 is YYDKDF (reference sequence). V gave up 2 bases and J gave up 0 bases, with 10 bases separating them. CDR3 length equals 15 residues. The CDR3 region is CATSRPSGANYGYTF. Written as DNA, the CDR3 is TGTGCCACCAGCAGACCCTCGGGGGCTAACTATGGCTACACCTTC.

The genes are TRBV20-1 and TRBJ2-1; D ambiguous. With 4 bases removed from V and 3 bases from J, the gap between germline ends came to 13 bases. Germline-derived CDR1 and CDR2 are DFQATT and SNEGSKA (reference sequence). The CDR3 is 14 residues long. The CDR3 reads CSAKVGRVYNEQFF. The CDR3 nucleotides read TGCAGTGCTAAAGTAGGACGGGTCTACAATGAGCAGTTCTTC.

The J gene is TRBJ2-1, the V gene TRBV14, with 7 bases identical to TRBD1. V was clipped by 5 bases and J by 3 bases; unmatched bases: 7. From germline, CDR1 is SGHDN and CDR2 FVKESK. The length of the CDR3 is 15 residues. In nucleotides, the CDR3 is TGTGCCAGCAGCTCCACGGGACAGTTCTACAATGAGCAGTTCTTC. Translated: CASSSTGQFYNEQFF.

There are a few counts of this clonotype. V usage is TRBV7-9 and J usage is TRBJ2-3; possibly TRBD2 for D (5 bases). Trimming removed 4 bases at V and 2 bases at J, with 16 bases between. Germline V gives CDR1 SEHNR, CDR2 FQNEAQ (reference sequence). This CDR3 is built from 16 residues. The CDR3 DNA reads TGTGCCAGCAGCTCCCTTGAGGGCCATACCACAGATACGCAGTATTTT. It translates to CASSSLEGHTTDTQYF.

The CDR3: CAISDSDGEAFF. Written as DNA, the CDR3 is TGTGCCATCAGTGACTCGGACGGTGAAGCTTTCTTT. The chain links TRBV10-3 to TRBJ1-1, with D uncertain. Germline V gene sequence: CDR1 ENHRY, CDR2 SYGVKD. This CDR3 has 12 amino acids. The germline V and J ends were trimmed by 3 bases and 7 bases, with 9 bases remaining between them.

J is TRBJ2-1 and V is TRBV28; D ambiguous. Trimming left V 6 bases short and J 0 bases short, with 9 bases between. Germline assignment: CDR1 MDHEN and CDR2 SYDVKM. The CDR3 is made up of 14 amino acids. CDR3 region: CASRGLDSYNEQFF. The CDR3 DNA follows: TGTGCCAGCAGGGGTCTTGACTCCTACAATGAGCAGTTCTTC.

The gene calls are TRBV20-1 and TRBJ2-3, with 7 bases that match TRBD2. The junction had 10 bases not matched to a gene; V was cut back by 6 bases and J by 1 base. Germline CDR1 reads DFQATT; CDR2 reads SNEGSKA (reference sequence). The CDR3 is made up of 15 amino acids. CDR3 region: CSAPGSLAGTDTQYF. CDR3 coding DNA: TGCAGTGCCCCCGGGAGCCTAGCGGGCACAGATACGCAGTATTTT.

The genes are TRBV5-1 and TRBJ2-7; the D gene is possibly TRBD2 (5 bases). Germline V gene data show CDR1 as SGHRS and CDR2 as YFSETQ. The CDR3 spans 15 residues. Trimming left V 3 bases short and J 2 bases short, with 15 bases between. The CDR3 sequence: CASSSPRGSAYEQYF. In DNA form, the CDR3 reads TGCGCCAGCAGCTCCCCAAGAGGGAGTGCCTACGAGCAGTACTTC.

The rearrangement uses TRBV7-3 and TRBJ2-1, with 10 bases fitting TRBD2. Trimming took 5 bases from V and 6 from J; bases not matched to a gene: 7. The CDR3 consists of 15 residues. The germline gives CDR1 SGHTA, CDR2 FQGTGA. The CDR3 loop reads CASSRGLAETNEQFF. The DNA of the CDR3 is TGTGCCAGCAGCCGAGGACTAGCGGAAACCAATGAGCAGTTCTTC. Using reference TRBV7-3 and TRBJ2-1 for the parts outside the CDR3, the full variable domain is GAGVSQTPSNKVTEKGKYVELRCDPISGHTALYWYRQSLGQGPEFLIYFQGTGAADDSGLPNDRFFAVRPEGSVSTLKIQRTERGDSAVYLCASSRGLAETNEQFFGPGTRLTVL.